The TCR beta chain described here comes from a study of shared clonotypes between healthy human individuals (dated by TCRdb to the early 2020s). About the investigation overall: The cohort included a few men and a couple of women between 18 and 49 years of age. For each donor, three plates each were used for CD4 naive and CD4 memory, two plates were used for CD8 naive, and one plate was used for CD8 memory. Blood TCR repertoires of about five healthy adults were deeply sequenced to estimate repertoire size and the extent of clonotype sharing between individuals. Libraries were prepared and TCR repertoires were sequenced by different laboratories using diverse techniques, in order to increase sequencing depth and limit assay-specific biases. Leukapheresis yielded between about 0.9 and 8.9 billion PBMCs per donor. What the research found in general, with its limitations: Across a few donors, approximately 4.9% of naive CD4, approximately 3.6% of naive CD8, under 2.5% of memory CD4, and under 0.45% of memory CD8 clonotypes were shared. Estimated clonotype richness was generally larger for naive than for memory subsets. Higher generation probabilities were observed for clonotypes shared by all four sorted-subset donors than for non-shared clonotypes. Sampling was limited to blood, and TCR repertoires in tissue likely differ from TCR repertoires in blood. Rarefaction of sorted-subset datasets indicated incomplete sequencing despite the large sequencing depth. Based on pairwise subsampling, the degree of clonotype sharing among donors was expected to be affected by sequencing depth. Because the study included a small number of donors, the genetic and exposure-history diversity represented was limited.

The donors were healthy, HIV-negative adults who had no recently reported acute infections or vaccinations. All donors were Caucasian adults living in Nashville, Tennessee, USA. Magnetic negative selection was used to enrich CD4+ T cells, after which naive cells were positively selected on CD45RA and the negative fraction became the memory subset. Blood was collected by leukapheresis, and PBMCs were isolated by Ficoll-Histopaque density gradient centrifugation and then cryopreserved in liquid nitrogen vapor phase. Purity and quantity of every magnetically sorted T cell population were checked by analytical flow cytometry. Each sorted fraction had its genomic DNA isolated and then quantified by UV absorbance on a Nanodrop 2000c. Using the deep immunoSEQ assay, multiplex PCR amplified TCR CDR3 regions from genomic DNA. Extracted genomic DNA from each cell subset was distributed evenly across all wells of several immunoSEQ 96-well plates, and each plate was treated as a replicate. For sorted subsets, each replicate PCR was loaded with 200 to 250 ng genomic DNA, equivalent to 25,000 to 35,000 T cell genomes. The purified libraries were quantified using a Qubit 3.0 fluorometer, sized with a Bioanalyzer 2100, and then quantified again using the KAPA Library Quantification kit. Every immunoSEQ 96-well plate was sequenced on a separate single-read 150-cycle Illumina NextSeq 550 flow cell. Per the original workflow: Because the immunoSEQ output included only junctional sequences and no quality scores, the filtering could not be the same as the filtering used for full-length reads. To assign V/J genes and CDR3, sequences were annotated against IMGT germline references using PyIR, a Python wrapper for IgBLAST v1.9. Reads with weak V/J assignments (E-value above 1e-6), missing CDR3, stop codons, out-of-frame junctions, or ambiguous translated residues were removed. V3J clonotypes were defined as sequences sharing the same inferred V gene, J gene, and CDR3 amino acid sequence. Percentage overlap between repertoires was calculated by dividing the number of shared unique clonotypes by the size of the smaller repertoire. Repertoire richness was assessed with RTK rarefaction, the Chao1 estimator, and Recon v2.1 estimates of unobserved clonotypes. OLGA was used to compute generation probabilities for all TCRbeta clonotypes that the gDNA method yielded from four donors. What TCRdb holds here is the immuneACCESS table cut down to in-frame rearrangements. Part of the clones is not present; checked against another copy, under half of the missing clones reflect an unresolved V gene, and the others are unexplained. V, J and clone size were drawn from that table, and D and trimming were deduced from the DNA. Across this sample there are roughly 1,000,000 clones, with around 78% seen only once. 0.6% to 0.7% of the sample is in the top ten clones.

Of note for this clone: No antigen is known for it. Base qualities are not at hand, and no much larger clone is one base apart.

The receptor's source is a man aged 18 to 29 in good health. Some clones in this sample may be carry-over from other donors' samples. Sequences were obtained from memory CD4+ T cells from PBMCs. The sample's cell subset or site, from its label and the paper: CD45RA-negative fraction.

For the CDR3, the sequence is CASSIAELGVYEQYF. The sequence in DNA is TGTGCCAGTAGTATAGCGGAGCTAGGGGTCTACGAGCAGTACTTC. Recombination connected TRBV19 to TRBJ2-7; perhaps TRBD1 is the D gene, with 5 bases matching. V and J lose 1 base and 3 bases, and a span of 13 bases separates them. CDR3 length: 15 amino acids, cysteine to phenylalanine. Only the CDR3 region is kept as DNA, spanning 45 bases read in frame from base 1. As encoded in the germline V gene (reference sequence), CDR1 is LNHDA while CDR2 is SQIVND. When the CDR3 is completed using the reference TRBV19 and TRBJ2-7 genes on either side, the full variable domain is DGGITQSPKYLFRKEGQNVTLSCEQNLNHDAMYWYRQDPGQGLRLIYYSQIVNDFQKGDIAEGYSVSREKKESFPLTVTSAQKNPTAFYLCASSIAELGVYEQYFGPGTRLTVT.